This T cell receptor beta chain was sequenced for a study of T-cell reconstitution after alpha-beta-depleted transplantation in children. Preparing the TCRbeta library involved the use of unique molecular identifiers. TCRdb called the PCR reads again in MiXCR, with one record for every CDR3 protein. The data contain over 100,000 distinct CDR3 sequences, 10% of them singletons. From germline, CDR1 is DFQATT and CDR2 SNEGSKA (reference sequence). V shed 6 bases, J shed 8 bases, and the junction held 11 bases outside the gene matches. This CDR3 is 15 amino acids long. Many counts were recorded for this clonotype. Its antigen is as yet unknown. General study results and limits: Several hundred rapidly expanded clones from non-depleted graft cells reportedly supplied alpha-beta T cells about two months post-transplant. Some patients' high day-60 TCRbeta diversity was attributed to recipient cells surviving conditioning. After one year, T-cell counts and TCRbeta diversity mostly came from new T cells.

J is TRBJ2-1 and V is TRBV20-1, with 12 bases lining up with TRBD2. The sequence derives from a boy aged 2 to 10 with acute lymphoblastic leukemia, due to receive a stem cell transplant. The input for sequencing was PBMCs, taken before TCRalphabeta/CD19-depleted stem cell transplant. The CDR3 loop reads CSATILAGGPHEQFF. CDR3 DNA sequence: TGCAGTGCCACGATTCTAGCGGGAGGGCCCCATGAGCAGTTCTTC.